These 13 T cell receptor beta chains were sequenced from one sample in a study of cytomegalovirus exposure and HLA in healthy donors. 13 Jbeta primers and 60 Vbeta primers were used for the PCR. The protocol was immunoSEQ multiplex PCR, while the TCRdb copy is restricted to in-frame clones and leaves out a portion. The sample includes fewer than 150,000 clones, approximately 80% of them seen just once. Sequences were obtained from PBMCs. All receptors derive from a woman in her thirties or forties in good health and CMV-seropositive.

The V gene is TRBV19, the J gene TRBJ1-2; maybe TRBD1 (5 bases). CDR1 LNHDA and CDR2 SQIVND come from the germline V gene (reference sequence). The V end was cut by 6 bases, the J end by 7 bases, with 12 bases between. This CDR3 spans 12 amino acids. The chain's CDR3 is CASSQGVGGYTF. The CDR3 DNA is TGTGCCAGTAGCCAGGGTGTTGGTGGCTACACCTTC.

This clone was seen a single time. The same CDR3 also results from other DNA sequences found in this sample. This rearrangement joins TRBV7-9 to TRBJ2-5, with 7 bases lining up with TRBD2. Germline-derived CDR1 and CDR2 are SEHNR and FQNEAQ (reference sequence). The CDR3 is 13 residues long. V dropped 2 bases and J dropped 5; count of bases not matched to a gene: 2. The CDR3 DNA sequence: TGTGCCAGCAGCTTACTGGGGGGGGAGACCCAGTACTTC. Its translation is CASSLLGGETQYF.

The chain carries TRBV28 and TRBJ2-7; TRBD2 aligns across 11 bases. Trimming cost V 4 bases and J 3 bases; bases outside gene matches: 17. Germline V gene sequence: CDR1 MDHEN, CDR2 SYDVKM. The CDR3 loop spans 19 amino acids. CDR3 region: CASSSYARTSSGRSYEQYF. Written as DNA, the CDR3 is TGTGCCAGCAGTTCCTACGCCCGGACCTCTAGCGGGAGGAGCTACGAGCAGTACTTC.

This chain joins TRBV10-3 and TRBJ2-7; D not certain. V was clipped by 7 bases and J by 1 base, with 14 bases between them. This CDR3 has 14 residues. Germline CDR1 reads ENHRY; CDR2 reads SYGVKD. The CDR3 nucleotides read TGTGCCATCATACTCGGCGCGGATTCCTACGAGCAGTACTTC. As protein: CAIILGADSYEQYF.

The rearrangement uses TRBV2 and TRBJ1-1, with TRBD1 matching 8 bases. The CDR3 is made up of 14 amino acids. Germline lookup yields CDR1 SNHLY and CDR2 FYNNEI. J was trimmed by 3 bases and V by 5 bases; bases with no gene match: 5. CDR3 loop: CASSYRGTDTEAFF. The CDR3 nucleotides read TGTGCCAGCAGTTACAGGGGGACGGACACTGAAGCTTTCTTT.

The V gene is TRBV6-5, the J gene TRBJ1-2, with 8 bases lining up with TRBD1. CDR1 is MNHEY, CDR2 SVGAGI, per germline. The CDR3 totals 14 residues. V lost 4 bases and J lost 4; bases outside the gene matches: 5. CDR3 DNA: TGTGCCAGCAGTTCACAGGGGGACCTCTATGGCTACACCTTC. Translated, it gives CASSSQGDLYGYTF.

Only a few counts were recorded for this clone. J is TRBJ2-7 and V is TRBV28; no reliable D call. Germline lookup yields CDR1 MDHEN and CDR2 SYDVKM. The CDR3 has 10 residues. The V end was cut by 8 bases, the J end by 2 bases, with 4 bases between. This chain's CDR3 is CASSTYEQYF. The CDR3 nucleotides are TGTGCCAGCTCAACCTACGAGCAGTACTTC.

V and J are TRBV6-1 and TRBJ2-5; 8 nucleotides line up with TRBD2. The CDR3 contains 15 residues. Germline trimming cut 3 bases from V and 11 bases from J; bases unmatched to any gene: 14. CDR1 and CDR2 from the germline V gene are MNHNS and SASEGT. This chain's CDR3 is CASSEQRGSYNRQYF. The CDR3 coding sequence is TGTGCCAGCAGTGAGCAGCGGGGGAGCTATAATAGGCAGTACTTC.

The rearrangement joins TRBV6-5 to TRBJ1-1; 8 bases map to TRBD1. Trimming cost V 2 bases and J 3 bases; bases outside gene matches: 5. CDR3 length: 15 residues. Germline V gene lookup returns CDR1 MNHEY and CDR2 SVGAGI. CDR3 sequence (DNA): TGTGCCAGCAGTTACATCGACAGGGGCGACACTGAAGCTTTCTTT. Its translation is CASSYIDRGDTEAFF.

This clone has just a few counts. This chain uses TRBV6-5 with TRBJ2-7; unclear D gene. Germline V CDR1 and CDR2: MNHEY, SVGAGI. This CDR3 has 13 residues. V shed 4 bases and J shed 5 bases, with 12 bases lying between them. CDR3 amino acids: CASSSPFLDEQYF. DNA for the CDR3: TGTGCCAGCAGTTCCCCGTTTTTAGACGAGCAGTACTTC.

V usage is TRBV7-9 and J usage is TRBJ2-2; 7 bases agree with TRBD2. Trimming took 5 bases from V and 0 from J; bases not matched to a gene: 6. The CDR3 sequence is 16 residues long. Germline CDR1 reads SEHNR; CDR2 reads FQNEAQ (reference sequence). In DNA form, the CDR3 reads TGTGCCAGCAGCCACTCTAGCGGATCGAACACCGGGGAGCTGTTTTTT. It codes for CASSHSSGSNTGELFF.

CDR3 in amino acids: CASKGAGVANEQFF. The CDR3 nucleotides read TGCGCCAGCAAGGGAGCGGGAGTAGCCAATGAGCAGTTCTTC. V gene TRBV5-1 combines with J gene TRBJ2-1; 8 bases are a match to TRBD2. This CDR3 region has 14 residues. Trimming cost V 6 bases and J 6 bases; bases outside gene matches: 8. Per the germline V gene, CDR1 is SGHRS and CDR2 is YFSETQ.

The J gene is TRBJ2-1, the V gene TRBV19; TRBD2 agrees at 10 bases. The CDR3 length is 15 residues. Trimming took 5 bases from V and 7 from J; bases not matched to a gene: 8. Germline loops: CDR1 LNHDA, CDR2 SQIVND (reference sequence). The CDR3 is CASSSSGRASNEQFF. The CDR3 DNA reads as TGTGCCAGTAGTTCCAGCGGGAGGGCCTCGAATGAGCAGTTCTTC.